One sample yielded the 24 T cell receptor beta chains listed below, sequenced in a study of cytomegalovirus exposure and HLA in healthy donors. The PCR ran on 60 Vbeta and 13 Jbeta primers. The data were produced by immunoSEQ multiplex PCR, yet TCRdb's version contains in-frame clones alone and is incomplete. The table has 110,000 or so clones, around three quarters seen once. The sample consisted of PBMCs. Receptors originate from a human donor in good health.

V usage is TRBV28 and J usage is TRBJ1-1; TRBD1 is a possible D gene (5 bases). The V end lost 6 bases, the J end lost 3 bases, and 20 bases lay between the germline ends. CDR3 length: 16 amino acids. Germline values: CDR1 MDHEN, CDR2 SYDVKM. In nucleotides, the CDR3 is TGTGCCAGCAGGTTGCAGGGTTTCATGATGGACACTGAAGCTTTCTTT. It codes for CASRLQGFMMDTEAFF.

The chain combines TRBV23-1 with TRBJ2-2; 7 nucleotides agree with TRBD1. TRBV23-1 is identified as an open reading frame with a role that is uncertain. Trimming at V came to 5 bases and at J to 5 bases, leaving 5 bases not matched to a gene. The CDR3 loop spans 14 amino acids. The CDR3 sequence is CASSRDRLTGELFF. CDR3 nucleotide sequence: TGCGCCAGCAGTAGGGACAGATTAACCGGGGAGCTGTTTTTT.

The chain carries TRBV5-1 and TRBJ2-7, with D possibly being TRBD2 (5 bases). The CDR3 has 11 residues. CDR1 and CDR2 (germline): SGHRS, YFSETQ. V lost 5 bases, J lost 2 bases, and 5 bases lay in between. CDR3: CASRRAYEQYF. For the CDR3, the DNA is TGCGCCAGCAGGAGGGCCTACGAGCAGTACTTC.

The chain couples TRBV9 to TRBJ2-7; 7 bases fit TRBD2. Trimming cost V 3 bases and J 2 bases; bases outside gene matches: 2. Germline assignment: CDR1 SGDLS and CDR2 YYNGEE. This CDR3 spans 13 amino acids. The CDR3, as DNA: TGTGCCAGCAGCGCCGGACTAGCCTACGAGCAGTACTTC. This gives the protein CASSAGLAYEQYF.

This CDR3 is CASSETGGGMETQYF. The CDR3 region has the DNA TGTGCCAGCAGTGAAACGGGCGGAGGGATGGAGACCCAGTACTTC. The rearrangement links TRBV6-1 to TRBJ2-5; weak D call: TRBD2 (6 bases). Per germline, CDR1 MNHNS and CDR2 SASEGT. Trimming took off 2 bases at V and 5 bases at J, with 15 bases between the two ends. The length of the CDR3 is 15 residues.

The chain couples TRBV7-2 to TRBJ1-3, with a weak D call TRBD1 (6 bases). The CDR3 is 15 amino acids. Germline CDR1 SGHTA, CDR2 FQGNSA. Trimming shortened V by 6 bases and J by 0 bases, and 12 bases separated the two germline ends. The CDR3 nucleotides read TGTGCCAGCAGTTCGTACAGGGACTCTGGAAACACCATATATTTT. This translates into CASSSYRDSGNTIYF.

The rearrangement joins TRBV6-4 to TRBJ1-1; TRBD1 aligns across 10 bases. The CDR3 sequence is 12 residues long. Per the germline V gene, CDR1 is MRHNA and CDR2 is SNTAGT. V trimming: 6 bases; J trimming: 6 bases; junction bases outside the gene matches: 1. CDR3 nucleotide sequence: TGTGCCAGCAGGGGGACAGGGGCTGAAGCTTTCTTT. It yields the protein CASRGTGAEAFF.

CDR3 coding DNA: TGTGCCAGCAGTTTTCCTCTTCGCAGGGGAAATGAAAAACTGTTTTTT. The encoded protein is CASSFPLRRGNEKLFF. The rearrangement joins TRBV28 to TRBJ1-4; D possibly corresponds to TRBD1 (6 bases). The CDR3 contains 16 residues. The germline V and J ends were trimmed by 3 bases and 5 bases, with 16 bases remaining between them. From germline, CDR1 is MDHEN and CDR2 SYDVKM.

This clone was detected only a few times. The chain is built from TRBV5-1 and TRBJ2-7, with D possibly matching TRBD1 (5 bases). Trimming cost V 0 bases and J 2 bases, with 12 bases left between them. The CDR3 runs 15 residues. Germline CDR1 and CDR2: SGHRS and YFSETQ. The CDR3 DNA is TGCGCCAGCAGCTTGGGGACAACCAGTACCTACGAGCAGTACTTC. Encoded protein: CASSLGTTSTYEQYF.

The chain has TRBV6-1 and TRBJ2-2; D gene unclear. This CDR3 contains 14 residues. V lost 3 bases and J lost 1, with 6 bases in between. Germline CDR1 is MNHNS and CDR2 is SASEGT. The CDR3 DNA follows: TGTGCCAGCAGTGATATGTTGAACACCGGGGAGCTGTTTTTT. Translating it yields CASSDMLNTGELFF.

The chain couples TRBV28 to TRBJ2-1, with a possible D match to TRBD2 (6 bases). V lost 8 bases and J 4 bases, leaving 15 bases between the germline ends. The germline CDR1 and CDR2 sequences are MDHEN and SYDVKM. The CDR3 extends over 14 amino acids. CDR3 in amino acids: CASLSGGVYNEQFF. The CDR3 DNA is TGTGCCAGCCTTAGCGGAGGGGTTTACAATGAGCAGTTCTTC.

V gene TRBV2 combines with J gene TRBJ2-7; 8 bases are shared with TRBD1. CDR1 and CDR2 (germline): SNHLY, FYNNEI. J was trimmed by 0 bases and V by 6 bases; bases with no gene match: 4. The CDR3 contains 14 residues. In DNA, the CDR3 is TGTGCCAGCAGGAGACAGGGGAACTCCTACGAGCAGTACTTC. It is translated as CASRRQGNSYEQYF.

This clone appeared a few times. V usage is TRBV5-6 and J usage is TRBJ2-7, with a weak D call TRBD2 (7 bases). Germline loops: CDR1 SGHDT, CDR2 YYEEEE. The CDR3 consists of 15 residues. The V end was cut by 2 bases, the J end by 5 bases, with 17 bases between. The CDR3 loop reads CASSFYGTGGHEQYF. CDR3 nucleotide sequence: TGTGCCAGCAGCTTCTACGGGACGGGGGGCCACGAGCAGTACTTC.

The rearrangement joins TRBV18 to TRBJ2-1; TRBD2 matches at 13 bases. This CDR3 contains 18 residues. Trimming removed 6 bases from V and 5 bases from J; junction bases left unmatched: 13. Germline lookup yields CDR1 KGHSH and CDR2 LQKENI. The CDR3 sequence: CASSTGTSGNLGHNEQFF. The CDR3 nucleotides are TGTGCCAGCTCGACCGGGACTAGCGGGAATTTGGGGCACAATGAGCAGTTCTTC.

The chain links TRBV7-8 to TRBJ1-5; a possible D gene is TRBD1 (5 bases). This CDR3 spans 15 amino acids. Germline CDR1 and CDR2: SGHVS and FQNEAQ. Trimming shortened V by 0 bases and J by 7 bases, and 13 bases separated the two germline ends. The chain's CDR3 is CASSLAGPGKQPQHF. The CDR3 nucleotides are TGTGCCAGCAGCTTAGCTGGGCCAGGGAAACAGCCCCAGCATTTT.

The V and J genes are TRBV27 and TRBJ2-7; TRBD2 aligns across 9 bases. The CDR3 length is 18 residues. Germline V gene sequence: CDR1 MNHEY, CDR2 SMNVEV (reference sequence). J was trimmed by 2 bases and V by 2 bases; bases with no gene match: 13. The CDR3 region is CASSLRGVAGERTYEQYF. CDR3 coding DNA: TGTGCCAGCAGTTTAAGGGGGGTAGCGGGAGAGAGGACCTACGAGCAGTACTTC.

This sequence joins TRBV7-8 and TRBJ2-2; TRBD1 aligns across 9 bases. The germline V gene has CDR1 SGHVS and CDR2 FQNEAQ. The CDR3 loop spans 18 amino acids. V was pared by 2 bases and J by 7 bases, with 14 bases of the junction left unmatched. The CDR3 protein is CASSLPFPGTGFGGELFF. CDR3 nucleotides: TGTGCCAGCAGCTTACCCTTTCCCGGGACAGGGTTTGGCGGGGAGCTGTTTTTT.

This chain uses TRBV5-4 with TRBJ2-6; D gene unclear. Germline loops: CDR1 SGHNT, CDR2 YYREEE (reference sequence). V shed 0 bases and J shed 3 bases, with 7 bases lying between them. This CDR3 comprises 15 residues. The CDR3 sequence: CASSLEPLGANVLTF. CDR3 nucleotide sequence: TGTGCCAGCAGCTTGGAGCCCCTTGGGGCCAACGTCCTGACTTTC.

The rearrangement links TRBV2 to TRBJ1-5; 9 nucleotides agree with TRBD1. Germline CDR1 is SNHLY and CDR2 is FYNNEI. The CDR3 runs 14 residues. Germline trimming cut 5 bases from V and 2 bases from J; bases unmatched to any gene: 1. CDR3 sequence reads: CASSRTGGNQPQHF. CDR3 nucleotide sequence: TGTGCCAGCAGTCGGACAGGGGGCAATCAGCCCCAGCATTTT.

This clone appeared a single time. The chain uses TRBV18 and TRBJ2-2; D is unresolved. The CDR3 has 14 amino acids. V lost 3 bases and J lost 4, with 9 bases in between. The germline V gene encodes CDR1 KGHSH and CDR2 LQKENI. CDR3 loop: CASSPRLATGELFF. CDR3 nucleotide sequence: TGTGCCAGCTCACCGAGGCTCGCCACCGGGGAGCTGTTTTTT.

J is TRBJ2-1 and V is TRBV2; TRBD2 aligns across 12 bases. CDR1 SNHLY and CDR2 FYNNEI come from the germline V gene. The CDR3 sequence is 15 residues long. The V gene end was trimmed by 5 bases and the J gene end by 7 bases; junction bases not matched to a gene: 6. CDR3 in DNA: TGTGCCAGCAGTCCTACTAGCGGGGGGACGAATGAGCAGTTCTTC. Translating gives CASSPTSGGTNEQFF.

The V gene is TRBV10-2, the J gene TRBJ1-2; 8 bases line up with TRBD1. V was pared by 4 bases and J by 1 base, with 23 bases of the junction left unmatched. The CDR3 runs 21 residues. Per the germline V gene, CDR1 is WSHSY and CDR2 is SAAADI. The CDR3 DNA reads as TGCGCCAGCAGTGGGGCCCGACCAAGGACAGGGACAGAGGGCGATAACTATGGCTACACCTTC. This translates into CASSGARPRTGTEGDNYGYTF.

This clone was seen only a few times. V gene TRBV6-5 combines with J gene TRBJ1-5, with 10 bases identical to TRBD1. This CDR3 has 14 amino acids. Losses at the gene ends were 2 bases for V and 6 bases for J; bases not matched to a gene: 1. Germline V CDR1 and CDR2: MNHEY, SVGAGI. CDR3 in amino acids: CASSYDRGRQPQHF. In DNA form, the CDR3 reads TGTGCCAGCAGTTACGACAGGGGGCGTCAGCCCCAGCATTTT.

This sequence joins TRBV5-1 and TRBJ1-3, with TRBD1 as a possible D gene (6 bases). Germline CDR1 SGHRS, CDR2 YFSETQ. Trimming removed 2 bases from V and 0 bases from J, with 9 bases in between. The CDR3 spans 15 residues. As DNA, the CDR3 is TGCGCCAGCAGCTTAGGGGACAACTCTGGAAACACCATATATTTT. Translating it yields CASSLGDNSGNTIYF.